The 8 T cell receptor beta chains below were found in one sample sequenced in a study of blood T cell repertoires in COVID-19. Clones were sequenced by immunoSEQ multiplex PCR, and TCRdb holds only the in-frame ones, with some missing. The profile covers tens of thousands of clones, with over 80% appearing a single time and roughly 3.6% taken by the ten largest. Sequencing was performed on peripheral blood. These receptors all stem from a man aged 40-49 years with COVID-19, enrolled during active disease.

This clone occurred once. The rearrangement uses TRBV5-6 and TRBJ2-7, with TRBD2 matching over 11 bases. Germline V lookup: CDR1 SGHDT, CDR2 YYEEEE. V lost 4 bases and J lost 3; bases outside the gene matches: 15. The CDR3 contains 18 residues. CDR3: CASSPGTGSTSGSYEQYF. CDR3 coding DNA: TGTGCCAGCAGCCCCGGGACAGGGTCAACTAGCGGGAGCTACGAGCAGTACTTC.

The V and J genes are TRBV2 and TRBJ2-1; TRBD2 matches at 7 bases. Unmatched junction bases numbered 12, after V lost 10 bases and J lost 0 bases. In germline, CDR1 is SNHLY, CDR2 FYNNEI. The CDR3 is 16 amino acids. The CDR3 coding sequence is TGTGCCAAAACTTCACTAGCGACCGACTCCTACAATGAGCAGTTCTTC. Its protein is CAKTSLATDSYNEQFF.

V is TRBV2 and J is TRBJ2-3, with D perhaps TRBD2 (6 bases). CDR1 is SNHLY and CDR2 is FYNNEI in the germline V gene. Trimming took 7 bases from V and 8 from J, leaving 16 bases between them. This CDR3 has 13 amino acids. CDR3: CASIGPPGGTQYF. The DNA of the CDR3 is TGTGCCAGCATTGGACCCCCCGGGGGTACGCAGTATTTT.

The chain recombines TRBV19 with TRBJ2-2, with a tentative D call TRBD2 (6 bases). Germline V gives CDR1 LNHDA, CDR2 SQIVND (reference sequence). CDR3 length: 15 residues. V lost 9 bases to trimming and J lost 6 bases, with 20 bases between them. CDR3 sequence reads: CASSMDGGKAGELFF. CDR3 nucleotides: TGTGCCAGCTCCATGGACGGCGGGAAGGCCGGGGAGCTGTTTTTT. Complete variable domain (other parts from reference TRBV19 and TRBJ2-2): DGGITQSPKYLFRKEGQNVTLSCEQNLNHDAMYWYRQDPGQGLRLIYYSQIVNDFQKGDIAEGYSVSREKKESFPLTVTSAQKNPTAFYLCASSMDGGKAGELFFGEGSRLTVL.

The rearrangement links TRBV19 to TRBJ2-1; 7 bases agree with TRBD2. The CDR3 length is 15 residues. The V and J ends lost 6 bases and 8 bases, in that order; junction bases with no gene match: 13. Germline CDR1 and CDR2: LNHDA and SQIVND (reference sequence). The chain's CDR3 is CASSPGLAGVDEQFF. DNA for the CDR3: TGTGCCAGTAGCCCAGGACTGGCGGGAGTCGATGAGCAGTTCTTC.

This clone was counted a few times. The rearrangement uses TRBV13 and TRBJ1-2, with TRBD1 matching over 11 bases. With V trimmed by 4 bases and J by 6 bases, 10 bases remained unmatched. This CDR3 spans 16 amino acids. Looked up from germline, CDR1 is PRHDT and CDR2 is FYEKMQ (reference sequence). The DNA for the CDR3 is TGTGCCAGCAGCTCATCCTTCTCGGGACAGGGGGATGGCTACACCTTC. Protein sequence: CASSSSFSGQGDGYTF.

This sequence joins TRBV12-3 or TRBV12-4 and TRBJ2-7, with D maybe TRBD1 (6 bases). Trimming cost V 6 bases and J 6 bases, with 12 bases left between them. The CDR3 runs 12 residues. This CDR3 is CASSPPRGEQYF. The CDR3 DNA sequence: TGTGCCAGCAGCCCGCCCAGGGGCGAGCAGTACTTC.

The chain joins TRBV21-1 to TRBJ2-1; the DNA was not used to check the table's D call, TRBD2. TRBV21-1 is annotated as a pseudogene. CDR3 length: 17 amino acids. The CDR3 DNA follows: TGTGCCATGCCCCTCGTAGGCGCGGCCCCTTACTACAATGAGCAGTTCTTC. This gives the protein CAMPLVGAAPYYNEQFF.